Listed below are T cell receptor beta chains from one sample, sequenced in a study of blood T cell repertoires in COVID-19. Clones were read by immunoSEQ multiplex PCR, and TCRdb kept only the in-frame ones, dropping some. This table holds some 240,000 clones, under 90% found once. Specimen: PBMCs or T cells enriched from blood (not recorded which). These receptor sequences come from a man aged 25-40 years with acute COVID-19. Both conserved end residues are part of each CDR3. A D gene is named only where the DNA matches it firmly. Size values are once, few and many counts, or a class for expanded clones, and some rows have none.

v_call	j_call	d_call	clone_size	cdr3_aa	cdr3_nt
TRBV6-5	TRBJ1-1	TRBD1	-	CASVSPGTGGTEAFF	TGTGCCAGCGTATCACCCGGGACAGGGGGCACTGAAGCTTTCTTT
TRBV6-5	TRBJ2-3	TRBD2	-	CASSYLSSGGDTQYF	TGTGCCAGCAGTTACCTCTCGTCGGGGGGGGATACGCAGTATTTT
TRBV7-2	TRBJ2-5	TRBD1	-	CASSVTGAGETQYF	TGTGCCAGCAGCGTCACAGGGGCTGGGGAGACCCAGTACTTC
TRBV6-4	TRBJ1-1	TRBD1	-	CASRRTGGGTEAFF	TGTGCCAGCAGGAGGACAGGGGGCGGCACTGAAGCTTTCTTT
TRBV6-1	TRBJ1-1	-	-	CASSEPGMNTEAFF	TGTGCCAGCAGTGAACCGGGGATGAACACTGAAGCTTTCTTT
TRBV7-9	TRBJ2-6	-	-	CASSLNSRGANVLTF	TGTGCCAGCAGCTTAAACAGCAGGGGTGCCAACGTCCTGACTTTC
TRBV6-5	TRBJ1-2	TRBD1	-	CASKLRDRVHRYTF	TGTGCCAGTAAGCTCCGGGACAGGGTTCATCGCTACACCTTC
TRBV2	TRBJ2-2	TRBD2	-	CASRSGTSSGELFF	TGTGCCAGCAGGTCCGGGACTAGCTCCGGGGAGCTGTTTTTT
TRBV5-4	TRBJ1-2	TRBD1	-	CASGTGRNYGYTF	TGTGCCAGCGGGACAGGGAGGAACTATGGCTACACCTTC
TRBV5-1	TRBJ2-2	TRBD1	few	CASSLIRGQHGELFF	TGTGCCAGCAGCTTGATTAGGGGGCAGCACGGGGAGCTGTTTTTT
TRBV2	TRBJ1-6	-	-	CASSEYTSSQLLLHF	TGTGCCAGCAGTGAATACACTTCGTCACAGTTACTCCTCCACTTT
TRBV6-5	TRBJ1-6	-	once	CASRSDPGGNSPLHF	TGTGCCAGCAGATCCGACCCGGGAGGTAATTCACCCCTCCACTTT
TRBV5-1	TRBJ1-6	-	-	CASKSTGIPGMALHF	TGCGCCAGCAAGTCAACAGGAATTCCTGGGATGGCCCTCCACTTT
TRBV7-8	TRBJ1-2	-	-	CASSRGDSDYGYTF	TGTGCCAGCAGCCGAGGGGACTCGGACTATGGCTACACCTTC
TRBV7-9	TRBJ1-1	TRBD1	few	CASSPLDRATEAFF	TGTGCCAGCAGCCCCCTCGACAGGGCCACTGAAGCTTTCTTT
TRBV5-4	TRBJ2-1	-	-	CASSLGVRGGGNEQFF	TGTGCCAGCAGCTTGGGTGTCCGAGGGGGAGGGAATGAGCAGTTCTTC
TRBV5-1	TRBJ1-4	-	-	CASTLSSTNEKLFF	TGCGCCAGCACCCTGAGCTCGACTAATGAAAAACTGTTTTTT
TRBV4-2	TRBJ1-2	-	-	CASSQESRRSNYGYTF	TGTGCCAGCAGCCAAGAGAGTCGGCGGTCGAACTATGGCTACACCTTC
TRBV9	TRBJ1-4	TRBD1	-	CASNRQGGSEKLFF	TGTGCCAGCAACCGACAGGGGGGTAGTGAAAAACTGTTTTTT
TRBV7-2	TRBJ2-2	-	-	CASSAVGSGELFF	TGTGCCAGCAGCGCCGTCGGGTCCGGGGAGCTGTTTTTT
TRBV10-1	TRBJ2-5	-	-	CASSESGGKGETQYF	TGCGCCAGCAGTGAGTCCGGGGGAAAAGGAGAGACCCAGTACTTC
TRBV6-4	TRBJ1-6	TRBD1	-	CASRGVTGGNSPLHF	TGTGCCAGCAGGGGGGTAACAGGGGGCAACTCACCCCTCCACTTT
TRBV4-3	TRBJ2-3	-	-	CASSQDTTLDTQYF	TGCGCCAGCAGCCAAGACACTACTCTAGATACGCAGTATTTT
TRBV28	TRBJ1-2	TRBD1	-	CASSLSRGPDGYTF	TGTGCCAGCAGTTTAAGTAGGGGGCCGGATGGCTACACCTTC
TRBV20-1	TRBJ1-5	-	-	CSASSRENQPQHF	TGCAGTGCTAGTAGCAGGGAAAATCAGCCCCAGCATTTT
TRBV30	TRBJ1-3	-	-	CAWNSGGERNTIYF	TGTGCCTGGAATTCGGGGGGCGAGAGAAACACCATATATTTT
TRBV7-9	TRBJ2-5	TRBD2	-	CASSSAGTSGGQETQYF	TGTGCCAGCAGCTCGGCGGGGACTAGCGGGGGGCAAGAGACCCAGTACTTC